Described below is a single TCR beta chain sequence and its context. CDR3 length: 20 amino acids. Trimming took off 5 bases at V and 2 bases at J, with 25 bases between the two ends. Germline CDR1 and CDR2: MNHEY and SMNVEV (reference sequence). The entry originates in a study of OX40 agonist ivuxolimab in advanced cancers. Assay: immunoSEQ multiplex PCR; the TCRdb copy retains only in-frame clones and omits some. The sample holds around 62,000 clones, roughly 84% seen once. Sequences were derived from CD4+ or CD8+ T cells sorted from blood, sampled in a trial of the OX40 agonist ivuxolimab. The receptor comes from an adult with an advanced solid tumor such as melanoma, head and neck, liver or kidney cancer. This chain links TRBV27 with TRBJ2-6, with D possibly matching TRBD1 (6 bases). The CDR3 loop reads CASSPNFLAGVSPGANVLTF. In nucleotides, the CDR3 is TGTGCCAGCAGTCCCAACTTCCTCGCAGGGGTAAGCCCTGGGGCCAACGTCCTGACTTTC.